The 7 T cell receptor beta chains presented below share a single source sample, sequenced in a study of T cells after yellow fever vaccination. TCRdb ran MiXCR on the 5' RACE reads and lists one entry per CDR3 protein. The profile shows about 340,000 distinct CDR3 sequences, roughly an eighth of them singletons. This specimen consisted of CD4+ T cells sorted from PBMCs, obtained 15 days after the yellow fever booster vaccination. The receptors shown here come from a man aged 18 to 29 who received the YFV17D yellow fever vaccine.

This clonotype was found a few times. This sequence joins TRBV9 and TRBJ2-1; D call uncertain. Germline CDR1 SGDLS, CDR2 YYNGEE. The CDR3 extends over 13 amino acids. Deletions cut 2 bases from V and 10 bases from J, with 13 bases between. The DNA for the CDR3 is TGTGCCAGCAGCGTTAATCCAGTAGGGGAGCAGTTCTTC. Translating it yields CASSVNPVGEQFF.

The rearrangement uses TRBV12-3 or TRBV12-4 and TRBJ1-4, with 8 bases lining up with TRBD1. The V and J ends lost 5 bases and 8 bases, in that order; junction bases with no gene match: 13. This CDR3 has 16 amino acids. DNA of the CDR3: TGTGCCAGCAGTACCGGGACAGGAGGATTAGGGGAAAAACTGTTTTTT. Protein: CASSTGTGGLGEKLFF.

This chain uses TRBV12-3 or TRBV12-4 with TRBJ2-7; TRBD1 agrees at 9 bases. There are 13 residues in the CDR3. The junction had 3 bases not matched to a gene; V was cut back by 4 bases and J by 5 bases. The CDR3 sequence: CASSWDRVNEQYF. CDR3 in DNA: TGTGCCAGCAGTTGGGACAGGGTTAACGAGCAGTACTTC.

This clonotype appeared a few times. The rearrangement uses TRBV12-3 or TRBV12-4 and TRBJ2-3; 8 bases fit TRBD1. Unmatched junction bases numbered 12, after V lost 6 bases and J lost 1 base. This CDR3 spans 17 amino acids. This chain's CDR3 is CASRLRRGRTGTDTQYF. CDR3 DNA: TGTGCCAGCAGGCTCCGCAGGGGGCGTACGGGCACAGATACGCAGTATTTT.

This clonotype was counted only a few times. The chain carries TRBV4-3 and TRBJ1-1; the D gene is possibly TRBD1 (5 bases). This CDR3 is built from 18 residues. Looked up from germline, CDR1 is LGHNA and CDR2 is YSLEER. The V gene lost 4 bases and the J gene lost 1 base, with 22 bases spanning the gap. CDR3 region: CASSPWGAPGQANTEAFF. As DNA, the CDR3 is TGCGCCAGCAGCCCTTGGGGCGCCCCGGGCCAAGCGAACACTGAAGCTTTCTTT.

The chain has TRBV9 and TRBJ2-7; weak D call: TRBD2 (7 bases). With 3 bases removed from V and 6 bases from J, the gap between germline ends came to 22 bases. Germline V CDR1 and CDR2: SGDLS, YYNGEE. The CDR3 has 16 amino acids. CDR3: CASSAAGGAQRREQYF. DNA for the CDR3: TGTGCCAGCAGCGCCGCTGGGGGGGCCCAGCGTCGCGAGCAGTACTTC. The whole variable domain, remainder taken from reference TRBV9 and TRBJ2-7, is DSGVTQTPKHLITATGQRVTLRCSPRSGDLSVYWYQQSLDQGLQFLIQYYNGEERAKGNILERFSAQQFPDLHSELNLSSLELGDSALYFCASSAAGGAQRREQYFGPGTRLTVT.

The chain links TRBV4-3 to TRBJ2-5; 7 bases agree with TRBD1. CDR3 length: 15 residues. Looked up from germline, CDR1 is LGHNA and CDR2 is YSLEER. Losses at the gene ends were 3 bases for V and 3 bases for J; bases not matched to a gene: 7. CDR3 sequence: CASSHFDRVEETQYF. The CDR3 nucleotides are TGCGCCAGCAGCCACTTTGACAGGGTTGAAGAGACCCAGTACTTC.